Following are 17 T cell receptor beta chains from one sample sequenced in a study of blood T cells in healthy people across ages. It was with a sample-barcoded 5' primer and a J-beta primer mix that a second PCR of roughly 7 to 12 cycles was run. TCRdb re-called the 5' RACE reads with MiXCR, one entry per CDR3 protein. In the table there are about 1.4 million distinct CDR3 sequences, roughly 64% of which are singletons. Sequenced sample: blood. These receptor sequences come from a man aged 18 to 35 in good health.

DNA of the CDR3: TGTGCCAGCAGCCCCCCCGGGGTGGCAGCTTTCTTT. This codes for CASSPPGVAAFF. The rearrangement links TRBV3-1 to TRBJ1-1; no firm D call. The V end was cut by 4 bases, the J end by 10 bases, with 13 bases between. Germline loops: CDR1 LGHDT, CDR2 YNNKEL (reference sequence). This CDR3 has 12 amino acids. Variable domain in full (rest from reference TRBV3-1 and TRBJ1-1): DTAVSQTPKYLVTQMGNDKSIKCEQNLGHDTMYWYKQDSKKFLKIMFSYNNKELIINETVPNRFSPKSPDKAHLNLHINSLELGDSAVYFCASSPPGVAAFFGQGTRLTVV.

This clonotype was counted only a few times. This rearrangement joins TRBV12-3 or TRBV12-4 to TRBJ2-1; 8 bases align to TRBD1. The V gene end was trimmed by 3 bases and the J gene end by 6 bases; junction bases not matched to a gene: 4. The CDR3 is 14 amino acids. This chain's CDR3 is CASSFLTGGNEQFF. In DNA form, the CDR3 reads TGTGCCAGCAGTTTCCTAACAGGGGGCAATGAGCAGTTCTTC.

In its sample, this clonotype was seen a few times. V and J are TRBV7-9 and TRBJ2-1, with D possibly matching TRBD2 (5 bases). Germline V CDR1 and CDR2: SEHNR, FQNEAQ (reference sequence). Trimming removed 9 bases from V and 4 bases from J, with 16 bases in between. This CDR3 spans 14 amino acids. The CDR3 loop is CASSTSPSYNEQFF. CDR3 DNA: TGTGCCAGTTCTACTAGTCCCTCTTACAATGAGCAGTTCTTC.

This clonotype was counted ten times or more. The CDR3 nucleotides are TGCGCCAGCAGCTTGACAGGGGGGAGCAATCAGCCCCAGCATTTT. This translates into CASSLTGGSNQPQHF. The rearrangement joins TRBV5-1 to TRBJ1-5; the match to TRBD1 covers 8 bases. The germline CDR1 and CDR2 sequences are SGHRS and YFSETQ. J lost 1 base, V lost 1 base, and 1 base had no gene match. The CDR3 is 15 residues long.

This clonotype was counted only a few times. This rearrangement joins TRBV4-1 to TRBJ2-7, with 10 bases lining up with TRBD1. Germline lookup yields CDR1 MGHRA and CDR2 YSYEKL. The CDR3 covers 18 residues. The junction had 18 bases not matched to a gene; V was cut back by 5 bases and J by 5 bases. CDR3 protein: CASSLYDLPGQGSHEQYF. The CDR3, as DNA: TGCGCCAGCAGCTTGTACGACTTACCGGGACAGGGGTCGCACGAGCAGTACTTC.

Turning to this clonotype: At one of its ends the junction is not consistent with the germline gene, which may arise from a read error. V and J are TRBV4-1 and TRBJ2-5; 8 bases agree with TRBD2. CDR3 length: 15 residues. From germline, CDR1 is MGHRA and CDR2 YSYEKL. The chain's CDR3 is CANSQPIGGRETQYF. The CDR3 DNA sequence: TGCGCCAACAGCCAGCCGATAGGCGGGAGGGAGACCCAGTACTTC.

The chain has TRBV7-9 and TRBJ2-1, with 7 bases matching TRBD1. Germline V gene data show CDR1 as SEHNR and CDR2 as FQNEAQ (reference sequence). V lost 6 bases and J lost 5; bases outside the gene matches: 10. The CDR3 has 15 residues. The DNA for the CDR3 is TGTGCCAGCAGGCGTTCCCGGGACAGAAACAATGAGCAGTTCTTC. Translated, it gives CASRRSRDRNNEQFF.

Here the CDR3 reads CASSLFGLSGSSPDTQYF. The CDR3 coding sequence is TGCGCCAGCAGCCTATTTGGGCTTAGCGGGAGTTCACCAGATACGCAGTATTTT. This chain uses TRBV5-1 with TRBJ2-3; TRBD2 matches at 9 bases. Trimming cost V 4 bases and J 4 bases; bases outside gene matches: 16. Germline V gives CDR1 SGHRS, CDR2 YFSETQ. The CDR3 totals 18 residues. The whole variable domain, remainder taken from reference TRBV5-1 and TRBJ2-3, is KAGVTQTPRYLIKTRGQQVTLSCSPISGHRSVSWYQQTPGQGLQFLFEYFSETQRNKGNFPGRFSGRQFSNSRSEMNVSTLELGDSALYLCASSLFGLSGSSPDTQYFGPGTRLTVL.

The chain links TRBV9 to TRBJ1-4; D is perhaps TRBD1 (6 bases). Germline CDR1 reads SGDLS; CDR2 reads YYNGEE. Trimming left V 0 bases short and J 5 bases short, with 8 bases between. CDR3 length: 14 amino acids. The CDR3 loop is CASSVEGGNEKLFF. The CDR3 region has the DNA TGTGCCAGCAGCGTAGAAGGGGGGAATGAAAAACTGTTTTTT. Full variable domain (remainder filled in from reference TRBV9 and TRBJ1-4): DSGVTQTPKHLITATGQRVTLRCSPRSGDLSVYWYQQSLDQGLQFLIQYYNGEERAKGNILERFSAQQFPDLHSELNLSSLELGDSALYFCASSVEGGNEKLFFGSGTQLSVL.

The rearrangement joins TRBV18 to TRBJ2-3; 7 nucleotides agree with TRBD2. The CDR3 spans 14 residues. Per germline, CDR1 KGHSH and CDR2 LQKENI. The ends lost 5 bases at V and 3 bases at J; junction bases unmatched: 5. The CDR3 sequence is CASSITSDTDTQYF. CDR3 coding DNA: TGTGCCAGCTCAATAACTAGCGATACAGATACGCAGTATTTT.

This clonotype has just a few counts. The chain couples TRBV5-1 to TRBJ2-5, with D perhaps matching TRBD1 (6 bases). The J call may be in error: the DNA end matches TRBJ2-7 better. Germline V gives CDR1 SGHRS, CDR2 YFSETQ. This CDR3 region has 13 residues. CDR3 protein: CASSFYGQSEQYF. CDR3 sequence (DNA): TGCGCCAGCAGCTTTTACGGACAGTCCGAGCAGTACTTC.

CDR3 coding DNA: TGCGCCAGCAGCCAAGATAGCCCCGGTGAGCAGTTCTTC. This encodes CASSQDSPGEQFF. The gene calls are TRBV4-1 and TRBJ2-7; D not resolved. Judging by the DNA end, TRBJ2-1 fits better; the J call may be wrong. Germline loops: CDR1 MGHRA, CDR2 YSYEKL. The CDR3 is 13 residues long.

The chain employs TRBV5-1 and TRBJ2-4; no clear D gene. The closer fit of TRBJ2-7 to the DNA end suggests the J call may be wrong. The CDR3 runs 14 residues. CDR1 and CDR2 (germline): SGHRS, YFSETQ. This CDR3 reads CASSLSPVYREQYF. The CDR3 DNA sequence: TGCGCCAGCAGCTTGTCCCCTGTCTACCGCGAGCAGTACTTC.

The J gene is TRBJ2-1, the V gene TRBV27; TRBD1 matches at 7 bases. Germline-derived CDR1 and CDR2 are MNHEY and SMNVEV (reference sequence). The CDR3 is 14 amino acids. V dropped 4 bases and J dropped 4; count of bases not matched to a gene: 4. DNA of the CDR3: TGTGCCAGCAGTTCCCAGGGGGTATACAATGAGCAGTTCTTC. Translation gives CASSSQGVYNEQFF.

The chain links TRBV15 to TRBJ2-4, with 7 bases aligning to TRBD2. The CDR3 consists of 13 residues. Germline CDR1 is LNHNV and CDR2 is YYDKDF (reference sequence). With 3 bases clipped from V and 13 bases from J, the junction kept 9 bases outside the gene matches. The CDR3 reads CATSSGLVGGQYF. CDR3 nucleotide sequence: TGTGCCACCAGCAGTGGGCTCGTGGGGGGGCAGTACTTC.

V and J are TRBV4-1 and TRBJ2-1; 14 nucleotides line up with TRBD2. This CDR3 is built from 16 residues. Germline V CDR1 and CDR2: MGHRA, YSYEKL. Trimming took 4 bases from V and 5 from J; bases not matched to a gene: 4. CDR3 sequence: CASSLLTSGGDNEQFF. CDR3 DNA sequence: TGCGCCAGCAGCCTCTTGACTAGCGGGGGGGACAATGAGCAGTTCTTC.

Only a few counts were recorded for this clonotype. The J gene is TRBJ1-2, the V gene TRBV6-1, with D possibly matching TRBD1 (5 bases). With 6 bases removed from V and 4 bases from J, the gap between germline ends came to 33 bases. CDR1 is MNHNS and CDR2 is SASEGT in the germline V gene. The CDR3 length is 20 residues. The CDR3 region is CASSPLGPSFEGSEGYGYTF. CDR3 nucleotide sequence: TGTGCCAGCAGCCCTTTGGGACCTTCCTTCGAGGGGAGTGAAGGCTATGGCTACACCTTC.